This T cell receptor beta chain was captured in a study of blood T cell repertoires in COVID-19. Original data processing: From reference gene primer amplification, estimates of nucleated cell counts were derived. Clones were read by immunoSEQ multiplex PCR, and TCRdb kept only the in-frame ones, dropping some. For V, J and clone size, that table is used; D and trimming come from the DNA. The sample records roughly 43,000 clones, approximately 80% being singletons. The CDR3 is made up of 16 amino acids. V lost 5 bases and J 3 bases, leaving 20 bases between the germline ends. The germline V gene has CDR1 MNHEY and CDR2 SMNVEV (reference sequence).

The chain has TRBV27 and TRBJ2-7, with D possibly matching TRBD1 (5 bases). This TCR was recovered from a woman aged 80 or over with acute or convalescent COVID-19. Specimen: peripheral blood. The CDR3 is CASSLLQGQGVYEQYF. In DNA, the CDR3 is TGTGCCAGCAGTCTCCTCCAAGGCCAAGGGGTCTACGAGCAGTACTTC.